Following are 26 T cell receptor beta chains from one sample sequenced in a study of shared clonotypes between healthy human individuals. The naive CD8 subset, CD45RO-negative cells positively selected for CCR7, excluded terminally differentiated effector memory CD45RA+ cells. Measured with immunoSEQ multiplex PCR; TCRdb has only the in-frame clones, and not every one. The data contain about 2.2 million clones, around 93% of them seen just once; the ten biggest clones take up about 1.6%. Material for sequencing was naive CD8+ T cells from PBMCs. The receptors were gathered from a man aged 18 to 30 in good health. Some clones in this sample may be carry-over from other donors' samples.

The rearrangement uses TRBV11-2 and TRBJ2-2; D possibly corresponds to TRBD2 (5 bases). Germline CDR1 reads SGHAT; CDR2 reads FQNNGV. V dropped 0 bases and J dropped 6 bases, with 11 bases sitting between them. CDR3 length: 15 residues. As DNA, the CDR3 is TGTGCCAGCAGCTTAGAGGGGATGCGGGCCGGGGAGCTGTTTTTT. Translating it yields CASSLEGMRAGELFF.

The chain links TRBV7-9 to TRBJ2-1; 7 bases align to TRBD2. CDR3 length: 13 amino acids. CDR1 is SEHNR, CDR2 FQNEAQ, per germline (reference sequence). V lost 3 bases, J lost 10 bases, and 6 bases stayed unmatched. For the CDR3, the DNA is TGTGCCAGCAGCTTCGCGGGAGTGAGGGAGCAGTTCTTC. Translated, it gives CASSFAGVREQFF.

The chain recombines TRBV27 with TRBJ2-7; D remains unclear. The V and J ends lost 6 bases and 4 bases respectively, with 10 bases between them. CDR3 size: 12 residues. Germline CDR1 reads MNHEY; CDR2 reads SMNVEV (reference sequence). The CDR3 loop is CASRNYLYEQYF. CDR3 sequence (DNA): TGTGCCAGCAGAAATTACCTTTACGAGCAGTACTTC.

This chain links TRBV7-6 with TRBJ2-7; D is undetermined. This CDR3 has 13 amino acids. Germline V gene lookup returns CDR1 SGHVS and CDR2 FNYEAQ. Trimming stripped 4 bases from V and 4 bases from J, with 11 bases between. This chain's CDR3 is CASSSGDDYEQYF. Written as DNA, the CDR3 is TGTGCCAGCAGCTCCGGCGACGATTACGAGCAGTACTTC.

The gene calls are TRBV7-9 and TRBJ1-1; 8 nucleotides match TRBD1. There are 12 residues in the CDR3. V was clipped by 6 bases and J by 3 bases; unmatched bases: 0. Germline V lookup: CDR1 SEHNR, CDR2 FQNEAQ (reference sequence). CDR3 DNA sequence: TGTGCCAGCAGACAGGGGGACACTGAAGCTTTCTTT. Its translation: CASRQGDTEAFF.

This clone was seen once. The rearrangement joins TRBV28 to TRBJ1-1, with unresolved D. The V and J ends lost 5 bases and 4 bases respectively, with 17 bases between them. The CDR3 is made up of 15 amino acids. Germline V gives CDR1 MDHEN, CDR2 SYDVKM. As DNA, the CDR3 is TGTGCCAGCAGTATACTGACGGAGGCGGCCACTGAAGCTTTCTTT. Its protein is CASSILTEAATEAFF.

The chain joins TRBV2 to TRBJ1-1, with no clear D. This CDR3 has 14 amino acids. The germline V gene has CDR1 SNHLY and CDR2 FYNNEI. V was clipped by 4 bases and J by 0 bases, with 9 bases between them. The CDR3 DNA reads TGTGCCAGCAGTGTAAAGGTGATGAACACTGAAGCTTTCTTT. It translates to CASSVKVMNTEAFF.

The gene calls are TRBV7-9 and TRBJ1-3; a possible D gene is TRBD1 (6 bases). The CDR3 loop spans 18 amino acids. Trimming removed 3 bases from V and 0 bases from J, with 18 bases in between. Germline V gene data show CDR1 as SEHNR and CDR2 as FQNEAQ (reference sequence). CDR3 nucleotide sequence: TGTGCCAGCAGCTTGGTCCCCGGAGAGGGGGTCTCTGGAAACACCATATATTTT. This codes for CASSLVPGEGVSGNTIYF.

This clone was picked up one time. The gene calls are TRBV28 and TRBJ2-7; D is perhaps TRBD1 (6 bases). V lost 3 bases to trimming and J lost 0 bases, with 15 bases between them. CDR1 and CDR2 (germline): MDHEN, SYDVKM. CDR3 length equals 16 residues. The CDR3 loop is CASSFQNGQSSYEQYF. CDR3 nucleotide sequence: TGTGCCAGCAGTTTTCAAAACGGACAGTCCTCCTACGAGCAGTACTTC.

Only one count was recorded for this clone. The chain links TRBV25-1 to TRBJ1-2; D gene uncertain. V gave up 5 bases and J gave up 4 bases, with 14 bases separating them. The CDR3 is 14 amino acids. Germline V gives CDR1 MGHDK, CDR2 SYGVNS. The CDR3 DNA reads as TGTGCCAGCAGTCCCCGGGAGCCTTCCTATGGCTACACCTTC. Its protein product is CASSPREPSYGYTF.

This rearrangement joins TRBV11-2 to TRBJ2-1; D is ambiguous. V lost 0 bases and J lost 10, with 16 bases in between. This CDR3 contains 15 residues. Germline loops: CDR1 SGHAT, CDR2 FQNNGV. The DNA of the CDR3 is TGTGCCAGCAGCTTAGATAGGACCTTCAGCAACGAGCAGTTCTTC. Amino acids: CASSLDRTFSNEQFF. The whole variable domain, filled in from reference TRBV11-2 and TRBJ2-1, reads EAGVAQSPRYKIIEKRQSVAFWCNPISGHATLYWYQQILGQGPKLLIQFQNNGVVDDSQLPKDRFSAERLKGVDSTLKIQPAKLEDSAVYLCASSLDRTFSNEQFFGPGTRLTVL.

This sequence joins TRBV9 and TRBJ1-1; TRBD1 is a possible D gene (6 bases). The V end was cut by 4 bases, the J end by 5 bases, with 18 bases between. This CDR3 is built from 15 residues. Looked up from germline, CDR1 is SGDLS and CDR2 is YYNGEE. CDR3 in DNA: TGTGCCAGCAGCCCGGCGGGGGGCAGGGAAACTGAAGCTTTCTTT. Translating gives CASSPAGGRETEAFF. Variable domain in full (rest from reference TRBV9 and TRBJ1-1): DSGVTQTPKHLITATGQRVTLRCSPRSGDLSVYWYQQSLDQGLQFLIQYYNGEERAKGNILERFSAQQFPDLHSELNLSSLELGDSALYFCASSPAGGRETEAFFGQGTRLTVV.

The CDR3 reads CATRGGRSSYEQYF. The CDR3 DNA is TGTGCCACCCGTGGCGGAAGGAGCTCCTACGAGCAGTACTTC. V and J are TRBV28 and TRBJ2-7; no definite D call. The CDR3 length is 14 residues. The V end was cut by 10 bases, the J end by 0 bases, with 16 bases between. Germline V gives CDR1 MDHEN, CDR2 SYDVKM.

The gene calls are TRBV9 and TRBJ2-7, with D possibly matching TRBD2 (5 bases). V lost 0 bases and J lost 4, with 8 bases in between. Germline assignment: CDR1 SGDLS and CDR2 YYNGEE. The CDR3 spans 13 residues. The CDR3 is CASSVDTGYEQYF. CDR3 DNA sequence: TGTGCCAGCAGCGTAGACACGGGGTACGAGCAGTACTTC.

The V call is TRBV4-1, the J call TRBJ2-2; possibly TRBD2 for D (6 bases). This CDR3 contains 15 residues. V lost 8 bases and J 5 bases, leaving 18 bases between the germline ends. Looked up from germline, CDR1 is MGHRA and CDR2 is YSYEKL. DNA of the CDR3: TGCGCCAGCGCCGATGGGGGGATATGGACCGGGGAGCTGTTTTTT. It translates to CASADGGIWTGELFF.

The V call is TRBV5-1, the J call TRBJ2-5; TRBD1 agrees at 8 bases. Germline V gene sequence: CDR1 SGHRS, CDR2 YFSETQ. Trimming removed 4 bases from V and 8 bases from J; junction bases left unmatched: 16. This CDR3 contains 16 residues. CDR3 residues: CASSDHRQGPQETQYF. The CDR3 DNA reads TGCGCCAGCAGCGATCATCGACAGGGGCCCCAGGAAACCCAGTACTTC.

The chain uses TRBV27 and TRBJ1-1, with D tentatively TRBD1 (6 bases). The CDR3 covers 14 residues. Germline V gives CDR1 MNHEY, CDR2 SMNVEV (reference sequence). V dropped 4 bases and J dropped 5 bases, with 14 bases sitting between them. The CDR3, as DNA: TGTGCCAGCAGTTGGGGGGGCGCCGGGACTGAAGCTTTCTTT. As protein: CASSWGGAGTEAFF.

The V call is TRBV7-9, the J call TRBJ2-1; 8 nucleotides align to TRBD1. Losses at the gene ends were 0 bases for V and 10 bases for J; bases not matched to a gene: 5. The CDR3 contains 14 residues. Germline V gives CDR1 SEHNR, CDR2 FQNEAQ (reference sequence). In nucleotides, the CDR3 is TGTGCCAGCAGCTTAGCCCTACAGGGGGGCGAGCAGTTCTTC. Translating gives CASSLALQGGEQFF.

V usage is TRBV29-1 and J usage is TRBJ2-5; the D gene is possibly TRBD2 (6 bases). The germline V gene has CDR1 SQVTM and CDR2 ANQGSEA. V shed 7 bases and J shed 11 bases, with 20 bases lying between them. The CDR3 totals 12 residues. The CDR3 bases are TGCAGCGCCGAAGGAGGGGCTCGGGAGCAGTACTTC. Protein product: CSAEGGAREQYF.

As for this clone: The junction departs from the called germline gene at one end, perhaps through a read error. The chain carries TRBV19 and TRBJ1-1; D remains ambiguous. The CDR3 covers 14 residues. CDR1 LNHDA and CDR2 SQIVND come from the germline V gene (reference sequence). Here the CDR3 reads CASRIGPGQAYAFF. The CDR3 DNA is TGTGCCAGTAGGATAGGGCCCGGGCAGGCCTACGCTTTCTTT.

The chain uses TRBV18 and TRBJ2-3, with TRBD2 matching over 11 bases. J gave up 2 bases and V 0 bases, and 4 bases lay outside the gene matches. Germline values: CDR1 KGHSH, CDR2 LQKENI. The CDR3 has 17 residues. The CDR3, as DNA: TGTGCCAGCTCACCACCGACACTAGCGGGAGTCACAGATACGCAGTATTTT. As protein: CASSPPTLAGVTDTQYF.

This chain uses TRBV27 with TRBJ2-7; the match to TRBD2 covers 8 bases. Trimming cost V 2 bases and J 3 bases; bases outside gene matches: 3. CDR3 length equals 14 residues. Germline V gives CDR1 MNHEY, CDR2 SMNVEV (reference sequence). CDR3 in amino acids: CASSLIAGSYEQYF. The CDR3 nucleotides read TGTGCCAGCAGTTTAATAGCGGGAAGCTACGAGCAGTACTTC.

The chain combines TRBV4-3 with TRBJ1-2; 7 bases are shared with TRBD1. This CDR3 is 15 amino acids long. Germline V gene data show CDR1 as LGHNA and CDR2 as YSLEER. The J segment lost 7 bases and the V segment lost 0 bases, leaving 8 bases of the junction unmatched. CDR3 sequence: CASSQDRVTGFGYTF. CDR3 coding DNA: TGCGCCAGCAGCCAAGATCGTGTGACAGGGTTTGGCTACACCTTC.

This clone showed up just once. The chain recombines TRBV4-1 with TRBJ2-5, with D perhaps matching TRBD2 (5 bases). This CDR3 region has 16 residues. The germline CDR1 and CDR2 sequences are MGHRA and YSYEKL. V was cut by 1 base and J by 1 base, with 13 bases left in between. CDR3 DNA: TGCGCCAGCAGCCAAGTTTCACTAGTACCCCAAGAGACCCAGTACTTC. Translated, it gives CASSQVSLVPQETQYF.

CDR3: CASSSTGGNTGELFF. Written as DNA, the CDR3 is TGTGCCAGCAGTTCGACAGGAGGGAACACCGGGGAGCTGTTTTTT. The V call is TRBV2, the J call TRBJ2-2; D is possibly TRBD1 (6 bases). Germline V gene data show CDR1 as SNHLY and CDR2 as FYNNEI. The ends were cut back, 5 bases at V and 1 base at J, with 11 bases in the middle. The CDR3 sequence is 15 residues long.

CDR3 sequence reads: CASSPRTSGTPGGEQYF. The CDR3, as DNA: TGTGCCAGCAGCCCCCGGACTAGCGGGACTCCCGGTGGGGAGCAGTACTTC. The chain carries TRBV7-9 and TRBJ2-7; 12 bases are a match to TRBD2. The CDR3 spans 17 residues. V lost 5 bases to trimming and J lost 7 bases; unmatched junction nucleotides: 15. Germline V gives CDR1 SEHNR, CDR2 FQNEAQ (reference sequence).